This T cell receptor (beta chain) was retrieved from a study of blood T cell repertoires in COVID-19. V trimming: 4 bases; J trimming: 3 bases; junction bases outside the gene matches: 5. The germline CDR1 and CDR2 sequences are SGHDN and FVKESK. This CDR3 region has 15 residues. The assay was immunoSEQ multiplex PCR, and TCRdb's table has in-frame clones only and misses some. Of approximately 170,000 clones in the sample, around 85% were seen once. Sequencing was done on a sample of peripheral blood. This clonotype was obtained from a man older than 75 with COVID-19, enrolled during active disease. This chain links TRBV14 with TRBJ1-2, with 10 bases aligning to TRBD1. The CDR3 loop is CASSPWTGGYYGYTF. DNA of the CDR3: TGTGCCAGCAGCCCTTGGACAGGGGGGTACTATGGCTACACCTTC. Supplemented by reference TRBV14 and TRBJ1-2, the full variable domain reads EAGVTQFPSHSVIEKGQTVTLRCDPISGHDNLYWYRRVMGKEIKFLLHFVKESKQDESGMPNNRFLAERTGGTYSTLKVQPAELEDSGVYFCASSPWTGGYYGYTFGSGTRLTVV.